This entry is about one TCR beta chain. It has no known antigen specificity. No much larger clone exists at a distance of one base, and base qualities are not known. These data are taken from a study of cytomegalovirus exposure and HLA in healthy donors (dated by TCRdb to 2017 to 2019). Some background on the complete study: An earlier analysis of several hundred of the donors reported about 290 Gb of sequence data and around 120 million unique TCR beta sequences from around 200 million T cells. Among the roughly 430 genotyped donors, under 90% belonged to the genetic ancestry cluster associated with self-reported Caucasian donors. Donor age, sex, ethnicity and CMV serostatus were collected together with the repertoire data. The study profiled the T cell repertoires of about 640 subjects by immunosequencing and related them to cytomegalovirus serostatus. A separate validation cohort of 100 to 150 different subjects was used in addition to the 666-subject first cohort. To predict cytomegalovirus infection status, the study combined high-throughput TCR immunosequencing, statistical association of individual TCRs with disease status, and machine learning. The study aimed to test whether cataloging public T cell receptors could reveal signatures of past pathogen exposure. All discovery cohort repertoires had been generated using a single sequencing platform. In a later analysis, previously published TCR beta repertoires from 550 to 700 donors were re-analyzed and high-resolution HLA genotyping was added so that TCR occurrence patterns could be studied. Among a few hundred genotyped donors of the cohort, an average of approximately 240,000 unique TCR beta nucleotide sequences were sequenced per donor, approximately 20% of them non-productive. Class I and class II HLA loci were covered by the typing at four-digit resolution. In the later analysis, no new phenotypic data were used to find candidate immune exposures; instead, reliance was placed on TCR beta sequences and their occurrence across donors. Roughly five DR-DQ haplotypes were treated as single units for association and clustering because of strong linkage in the cohort. The number of typed donors differed by locus: 629-630 for A, B, C, DRB1 and DQB1; approximately 520 for DQA1; around 610 for DPA1; and some 470 for DPB1. To decide whether each TCR beta V gene segment behaved as functional or pseudogenic, an earlier analysis of several hundred of the donors relied on high-throughput TCR beta sequencing. Roughly 300 gigabases of sequencing data and tens of millions of unique TCR sequences made up an early release that covered fewer than 650 HLA-typed donors. In a later genetic analysis, genome-wide SNP genotypes for about 65% of the roughly 700 donors were used, and that subset was treated as a discovery cohort.

Study-wide findings and limitations: Compared with equally common non-associated chains, HLA-associated TCR beta chains in a later analysis were more clonally expanded and had lower generation probabilities. A cluster of highly shared sequence variants was judged likely to represent a technical artifact of the sequencing pipeline. The only immune exposure information available for the cohort was CMV serostatus. The cohort was sequenced for TCR beta chains only, and without alpha or paired-chain data the features that could be detected were limited. Three of the identified cytomegalovirus-associated TCR beta chains were confirmed in vitro to be specific for cytomegalovirus antigens. Most TCR sequences were observed very rarely across donors, whereas some public TCRs were present in many individuals. In an earlier analysis of about 600 of the donors, most TCR beta V segments appeared in productive rearrangements about 90% or about 30% of the time, broadly matching IMGT annotations. V-gene and J-gene trimming of TCR beta chains was associated with a missense DCLRE1C variant in a later genetic analysis, and the association was replicated in an independent cohort. In a later analysis, several top co-occurrence clusters were reported to appear linked to parvovirus B19, influenza, CMV and Epstein-Barr virus. Linkage disequilibrium might explain the correlated functional status among segregating V segments, but an unknown experimental factor could not be excluded. The classifier was reported to diagnose cytomegalovirus status with high specificity and sensitivity in both the original and validation cohorts. In a later analysis, around 15,000 TCR beta sequences were associated with specific HLA alleles at a false discovery rate of 0.05. Roughly 15 rarely observed V segments, including chromosome 9 orphons, were excluded from the earlier analysis of several hundred of the donors because counts were too low. In the study, around 150 TCR beta chains were listed as associated with cytomegalovirus. When HLA alleles, especially DR and DQ, strongly co-occurred, TCR associations were difficult to assign to individual alleles. A further reported finding was that TCR beta sequences accurately predicted the HLA-A and HLA-B alleles for most subjects in the first cohort. In a later analysis, the rate of TCR association differed among HLA loci, with DRB1 alleles having the most associated TCRs and HLA-C alleles having the fewest. Presence/absence analyses assumed roughly uniform sequencing depth across donors, an assumption that may not hold. The authors suggested that the approach could potentially be extended to other disease states and immunological phenotypes. Because some donors lacked HLA typing at each locus, the association tests relied only on the typed subset. According to a later genetic analysis, donors in an Asian-associated ancestry cluster had fewer N-insertions in productive TCRs than the roughly 670-donor mean. According to a later analysis, most CMV-associated TCR beta chains appeared to be HLA-restricted, and the HLA associations seemed to be driven largely by CMV exposure.

Library preparation used the immunoSEQ multiplex PCR assay. For the multiplex PCR, a mixture combining 60 forward primers for TCR Vbeta segments and 13 reverse primers for TCR Jbeta segments was used. The CDR3 region of rearranged TCR beta genes was amplified from genomic DNA by a multiplex PCR assay. The Illumina HiSeq System was used to sequence the amplified TCR beta libraries as 87-base-pair reads. The original pipeline was this. A later analysis counted some 74 million unique TCR beta chains across the 670 or so repertoires, and 10 million to 12 million of these chains were shared by at least two donors. A nearest-neighbor algorithm error-corrected the raw reads and collapsed the reads into unique sequences, merging closely related sequences to remove PCR and sequencing errors. Alignment of CDR3 sequences to IMGT reference sequences was used to assign V, D and J gene segments. Each retained sequence needed at least a six-nucleotide match to both a V gene segment and a J gene segment. A rearrangement was called productive if the CDR3 had no stop codons and remained in frame with V and J, and every other rearrangement was called non-productive. Following IMGT convention, CDR3 was defined as the stretch from the second conserved V-encoded cysteine up to the conserved J-encoded phenylalanine. Sequences without an unambiguous match to a single V gene segment were excluded from the earlier analysis of almost 600 of the donors. In an earlier analysis of 500 to 750 of the donors, V segments were called functional above 56.7% productive rearrangements and were called segregating when the between-donor standard deviation exceeded 5%. A statistical classification framework was built for diagnosing cytomegalovirus status from the catalog of TCR beta chain sequences. In a later analysis, V and J genes were assigned by comparing TCR nucleotide sequences against IMGT/GENE-DB human TR gene sequences. The TCRdist pipeline was used in a later analysis to assign CDR3 sequences and most-parsimonious VDJ recombination scenarios. In a later analysis, each TCR beta chain was defined by its CDR3 amino acid sequence together with its V-gene family, and reads without a unique V-gene family were excluded. In a later analysis, nearly 600 highly shared, low-generation-probability nucleotide sequences were removed to address suspected cross-contamination and a sequencing artifact. For each public chain, a later analysis derived a clonal expansion index from normalized ranks of inferred template counts within each repertoire. A later analysis computed generation probabilities with a VDJ recombination model fitted to out-of-frame rearrangements, and checked the results against IGoR. Hypergeometric tests were used in a later analysis to score TCR-TCR, TCR-HLA and TCR-CMV co-occurrence, with a repertoire-size bias correction applied to the TCR pairs. In a later analysis, false discovery rates were estimated by permuting HLA or CMV assignments 20 times. In a later analysis, co-occurring TCRs were grouped using DBSCAN, with TCRdist sequence similarity added in when clustering inside HLA-allele-positive subsets. Repertoires with fewer than 30,000 or more than 120,000 public chains were left out of co-occurrence clustering, as were about 5 repertoires with anomalous nucleotide sharing. This immuneACCESS table, as held by TCRdb, lists in-frame sequences with V and J called but not all clones. Of the missing ones, under half trace to an unresolved V gene in checked studies; the others have no known cause. The V and J calls and clone size are taken from that table; D and trimming were inferred from the DNA. This sample gives 95,000 to 150,000 clones in total; just over 65% of them show up just once. The ten largest make up less than 2% of the sample.

In total, more than 500 healthy bone marrow donors made up the cohort. Cohort members were all nominally healthy when sampled, although unrecorded immune exposures were likely present. The donor tested CMV seronegative and was one of the 352 seronegative cohort members. A peripheral blood sample was provided by each donor, and peripheral blood mononuclear cells were used for TCR beta sequencing. The Qiagen DNeasy Blood Extraction Kit was used to extract genomic DNA from the blood cell samples. The specimen was PBMCs. The clonotype originates from a man aged 18 to 35 in good health and CMV-seronegative.

The CDR3 protein is CASSYSSIQGYAEAFF. The DNA reads as follows: TGTGCCAGCAGTTACTCGAGTATCCAGGGCTACGCTGAAGCTTTCTTT. The V and J segments used are TRBV6-5 and TRBJ1-1, and perhaps TRBD1 as D gene, on 5 matching bases. CDR1 MNHEY and CDR2 SVGAGI were looked up in the germline V gene. The trim is 0 bases for V and 6 bases for J, with a gap of 17 bases between the germline ends. Its CDR3 holds 16 amino acids, cysteine through phenylalanine. Just CDR3 DNA is preserved here, 48 bases in frame from base 1.